These 27 T cell receptor beta chains were all obtained from the same sample, sequenced in a study of T cell responses to AZD1222 COVID-19 vaccine. Profiling relied on immunoSEQ multiplex PCR, and the TCRdb table lists in-frame clones only, not all of them. The table lists tens of thousands of clones, over 75% of them singletons. This specimen consisted of peripheral blood, obtained on day 0 of MenACWY control vaccination. The receptors were gathered from an adult in good health.

This chain connects TRBV7-2 to TRBJ2-2, with 11 nucleotides matching TRBD2. Trimming at V came to 2 bases and at J to 4 bases, leaving 6 bases not matched to a gene. The CDR3 has 17 amino acids. CDR1 and CDR2 (germline): SGHTA, FQGNSA. The DNA for the CDR3 is TGTGCCAGCAGCTTACTCGCCGGGACTAGCGGCACCGGGGAGCTGTTTTTT. It yields the protein CASSLLAGTSGTGELFF.

The chain couples TRBV28 to TRBJ2-5, with 10 nucleotides matching TRBD1. This CDR3 contains 17 residues. V was pared by 8 bases and J by 5 bases, with 17 bases of the junction left unmatched. CDR1 and CDR2 from the germline V gene are MDHEN and SYDVKM. The CDR3 reads CASLGTGADTRGETQYF. The DNA of the CDR3 is TGTGCCAGCCTTGGGACAGGGGCCGACACCCGGGGGGAGACCCAGTACTTC.

Only one count was recorded for this clone. The V and J genes are TRBV7-9 and TRBJ1-5; a possible D gene is TRBD1 (6 bases). V shed 5 bases and J shed 7 bases, with 12 bases lying between them. In germline, CDR1 is SEHNR, CDR2 FQNEAQ (reference sequence). The CDR3 has 13 amino acids. The CDR3 DNA is TGTGCCAGCAGCCAGGGGAACGGCCAGCCCCAGCATTTT. As protein: CASSQGNGQPQHF.

The chain joins TRBV5-1 to TRBJ1-3; 7 nucleotides line up with TRBD1. The germline V gene encodes CDR1 SGHRS and CDR2 YFSETQ. The trim removed 1 base at V and 6 bases at J, leaving 7 bases unmatched. The CDR3 length is 15 residues. CDR3 DNA sequence: TGCGCCAGCAGCTTGATGTCCCAGGGGGAAAACACCATATATTTT. Its translation: CASSLMSQGENTIYF.

The V call is TRBV11-2, the J call TRBJ2-7; TRBD2 is a possible D gene (6 bases). Per the germline V gene, CDR1 is SGHAT and CDR2 is FQNNGV. The V and J ends lost 4 bases and 4 bases respectively, with 14 bases between them. The CDR3 extends over 14 amino acids. The CDR3 is CASSWNGGRYEQYF. The CDR3 nucleotides read TGTGCCAGCAGCTGGAATGGGGGGAGGTACGAGCAGTACTTC.

This chain links TRBV6-2 or TRBV6-3 with TRBJ1-1; TRBD1 is a possible D gene (6 bases). The CDR3 is 13 residues long. Trimming cost V 2 bases and J 6 bases, with 10 bases left between them. Germline V lookup: CDR1 MNHEY, CDR2 SVGEGT. CDR3 loop: CASSYGTIAEAFF. CDR3 in DNA: TGTGCCAGCAGTTACGGGACAATTGCTGAAGCTTTCTTT.

In the case of this clone: An end of the junction differs from the germline gene, which may be a read error. This chain connects TRBV12-3 or TRBV12-4 to TRBJ2-7, with TRBD2 as a possible D gene (6 bases). The CDR3 is 12 residues long. CDR3 region: CASSKESSGGDF. The CDR3 DNA sequence: TGTGCCAGCAGCAAAGAAAGTTCGGGCGGGGACTTC.

The chain links TRBV11-2 to TRBJ2-5, with a tentative D call TRBD1 (6 bases). The CDR3 has 16 residues. The germline V gene encodes CDR1 SGHAT and CDR2 FQNNGV. Between the trimmed V and J ends, which lost 4 bases and 4 bases, there was a span of 19 bases. The DNA of the CDR3 is TGTGCCAGCAGCTCGCCGATAACAGGGTTTCGAGAGACCCAGTACTTC. Its translation is CASSSPITGFRETQYF.

The chain recombines TRBV29-1 with TRBJ2-5; 9 bases agree with TRBD1. CDR3 length equals 13 residues. CDR1 is SQVTM and CDR2 is ANQGSEA in the germline V gene. Trimming took 6 bases from V and 2 from J; bases not matched to a gene: 4. CDR3 nucleotide sequence: TGCAGCGTCGGGACAGGGAGGCAAGAGACCCAGTACTTC. Translated: CSVGTGRQETQYF.

This clone turned up a few times. The CDR3 region has the DNA TGTGCCAGCAGGCTAGCGGGAGCAGACGAGCAGTACTTC. Translation gives CASRLAGADEQYF. The chain is built from TRBV2 and TRBJ2-7; 10 nucleotides match TRBD2. CDR1 and CDR2 (germline): SNHLY, FYNNEI. The trim removed 6 bases at V and 5 bases at J, leaving 4 bases unmatched. The length of the CDR3 is 13 residues.

The J gene is TRBJ2-7, the V gene TRBV5-1; a possible D gene is TRBD2 (5 bases). CDR1 and CDR2 from the germline V gene are SGHRS and YFSETQ. The CDR3 spans 14 residues. Trimming cost V 3 bases and J 7 bases, with 17 bases left between them. The CDR3 sequence: CASSWWSSAGEQYF. The CDR3 coding sequence is TGCGCCAGCAGCTGGTGGTCATCGGCGGGTGAGCAGTACTTC.

The chain employs TRBV19 and TRBJ2-2; 9 bases are a match to TRBD1. The CDR3 is made up of 16 amino acids. Germline V lookup: CDR1 LNHDA, CDR2 SQIVND (reference sequence). The V gene end was trimmed by 4 bases and the J gene end by 0 bases; junction bases not matched to a gene: 3. CDR3 region: CASSRGQGSNTGELFF. The CDR3 nucleotides are TGTGCCAGTAGTAGGGGACAGGGATCGAACACCGGGGAGCTGTTTTTT.

There are a few counts of this clone. This chain links TRBV12-5 with TRBJ2-1; 7 bases are a match to TRBD1. This CDR3 contains 17 residues. After removal of 1 base from V and 5 bases from J, the junction contained 11 bases not matched to a gene. The germline V gene has CDR1 LGHNT and CDR2 FRNRAP. CDR3 in amino acids: CASGLGPDRDLDNEQFF. DNA for the CDR3: TGTGCTAGTGGTTTGGGGCCCGACAGGGATCTCGACAATGAGCAGTTCTTC.

The chain combines TRBV19 with TRBJ1-2; no clear D. Trimming pared 3 bases from V and 4 bases from J, leaving 15 bases between. This CDR3 contains 15 residues. Germline CDR1 and CDR2: LNHDA and SQIVND (reference sequence). CDR3 in amino acids: CASSIEASGLYGYTF. CDR3 DNA: TGTGCCAGTAGTATTGAGGCCTCCGGGCTCTATGGCTACACCTTC.

The DNA for the CDR3 is TGTGCCAGCACCTCCTGGGGTAGAGAAGAGACCCAGTACTTC. It codes for CASTSWGREETQYF. The V call is TRBV27, the J call TRBJ2-5; D is unresolved. CDR1 and CDR2 from the germline V gene are MNHEY and SMNVEV (reference sequence). Trimming left V 7 bases short and J 3 bases short, with 15 bases between. The CDR3 is 14 amino acids.

This clone was observed once. The CDR3 nucleotides read TGTGCCAGCAGACACGTCCTAGCCAAAAACATTCAGTACTTC. Protein product: CASRHVLAKNIQYF. This sequence joins TRBV27 and TRBJ2-4; D unresolved. The CDR3 extends over 14 amino acids. Germline CDR1 MNHEY, CDR2 SMNVEV (reference sequence). The V end was cut by 6 bases, the J end by 0 bases, with 9 bases between.

The V call is TRBV2, the J call TRBJ2-5; the match to TRBD2 covers 13 bases. The CDR3 totals 15 residues. V dropped 5 bases and J dropped 4; count of bases not matched to a gene: 4. Per the germline V gene, CDR1 is SNHLY and CDR2 is FYNNEI. The CDR3 DNA reads TGTGCCAGCAGTAAGGGACTAGCGGGATTAGAGACCCAGTACTTC. It codes for CASSKGLAGLETQYF. Together with reference TRBV2 and TRBJ2-5, the CDR3 gives the full variable domain: EPEVTQTPSHQVTQMGQEVILRCVPISNHLYFYWYRQILGQKVEFLVSFYNNEISEKSEIFDDQFSVERPDGSNFTLKIRSTKLEDSAMYFCASSKGLAGLETQYFGPGTRLLVL.

The chain recombines TRBV4-3 with TRBJ1-2; D unclear. Germline CDR1 and CDR2: LGHNA and YSLEER. This CDR3 is 15 amino acids long. V lost 0 bases, J lost 6 bases, and 14 bases lay in between. The CDR3: CASSQDVPAFDGYTF. Written as DNA, the CDR3 is TGCGCCAGCAGCCAAGATGTCCCAGCCTTTGATGGCTACACCTTC.

The gene calls are TRBV9 and TRBJ2-2; unclear D gene. Germline CDR1 SGDLS, CDR2 YYNGEE. This CDR3 is 11 amino acids long. V was clipped by 10 bases and J by 3 bases, with 7 bases between them. CDR3 nucleotide sequence: TGTGCCTCCGATTACACCGGGGAGCTGTTTTTT. The encoded protein is CASDYTGELFF.

As DNA, the CDR3 is TGTGCCAGCAGCTGGAAACAGGGGGCTGGAAACACCATATATTTT. Protein sequence: CASSWKQGAGNTIYF. The chain carries TRBV7-2 and TRBJ1-3; 8 bases are shared with TRBD1. The germline CDR1 and CDR2 sequences are SGHTA and FQGNSA. This CDR3 contains 15 residues. The V gene end was trimmed by 4 bases and the J gene end by 2 bases; junction bases not matched to a gene: 4.

This clone was found once. The chain employs TRBV19 and TRBJ1-5; a possible D gene is TRBD1 (6 bases). CDR1 and CDR2 (germline): LNHDA, SQIVND (reference sequence). This CDR3 has 13 amino acids. Between the trimmed V and J ends, which lost 8 bases and 4 bases, there was a span of 12 bases. CDR3 in amino acids: CASSGDTNQPQHF. The CDR3 DNA reads as TGTGCCAGTTCAGGGGACACGAATCAGCCCCAGCATTTT.

The rearrangement joins TRBV6-1 to TRBJ1-6; TRBD1 might be the D (5 bases). Per the germline V gene, CDR1 is MNHNS and CDR2 is SASEGT. Trimming stripped 3 bases from V and 1 base from J, with 19 bases between. The CDR3 is 19 amino acids. CDR3 residues: CASSEAERSRVSYNSPLHF. CDR3 coding DNA: TGTGCCAGCAGTGAGGCCGAACGGAGCAGGGTATCCTATAATTCACCCCTCCACTTT.

The chain carries TRBV18 and TRBJ2-7, with TRBD1 matching 8 bases. V lost 3 bases and J lost 4; bases outside the gene matches: 5. This CDR3 is 14 amino acids long. Germline CDR1 is KGHSH and CDR2 is LQKENI. The CDR3 loop reads CASSPSQGAYEQYF. For the CDR3, the DNA is TGTGCCAGCTCACCTAGTCAGGGGGCGTACGAGCAGTACTTC.

The chain is built from TRBV12-3 or TRBV12-4 and TRBJ2-7; 7 bases map to TRBD2. The CDR3 extends over 13 amino acids. V lost 9 bases to trimming and J lost 4 bases; unmatched junction nucleotides: 9. The CDR3 DNA sequence: TGTGCCAGTTCGCGGGAGAGTTTTTACGAGCAGTACTTC. Its translation: CASSRESFYEQYF.

This chain joins TRBV6-2 or TRBV6-3 and TRBJ1-2; no definite D call. Germline values: CDR1 MNHEY, CDR2 SVGEGT. The ends were cut back, 1 base at V and 0 bases at J, with 18 bases in the middle. The CDR3 extends over 18 amino acids. DNA for the CDR3: TGTGCCAGCAGTTACTACTCCGGACTGAAATTTACTAACTATGGCTACACCTTC. It is translated as CASSYYSGLKFTNYGYTF.

In its sample, this clone was seen once. V is TRBV10-3 and J is TRBJ1-2; no firm D call. From germline, CDR1 is ENHRY and CDR2 SYGVKD. The CDR3 is 13 amino acids. Trimming took off 6 bases at V and 0 bases at J, with 8 bases between the two ends. DNA of the CDR3: TGTGCCATCAGCCAGCAGCCTAACTATGGCTACACCTTC. The encoded protein is CAISQQPNYGYTF.

The chain has TRBV23-1 and TRBJ1-3, with D possibly TRBD1 on 5 matching bases. TRBV23-1 is an ORF for which the function is uncertain. V was shortened by 3 bases and J by 1 base, with 19 bases between the two germline ends. This CDR3 is built from 18 residues. CDR3 coding DNA: TGCGCCAGCAGTCATCCGGCCTCGAGGGGATCGTCTGGAAACACCATATATTTT. Protein product: CASSHPASRGSSGNTIYF.